This TCR beta chain was sequenced in a study of blood T cell repertoires in COVID-19. Study in general: Collection of acute and convalescent COVID-19 samples took place in the United States, Italy and Spain. In each case, the material was cDNA or gDNA derived from T cells, B-cell-depleted T cells, or PBMCs.

This CDR3 contains 17 residues. In germline, CDR1 is SEHNR, CDR2 FQNEAQ (reference sequence). With 2 bases removed from V and 0 bases from J, the gap between germline ends came to 16 bases. Original handling: Reference gene primer amplification yielded estimated nucleated cell counts. The repertoire was sequenced with immunoSEQ multiplex PCR; TCRdb's copy has only in-frame clones and lacks some. That table gives V, J and clone size, and the DNA gave D and trimming. This sample has about 210,000 clones, with around 80% found just once. Source material: peripheral blood. This chain joins TRBV7-9 and TRBJ1-1; D gene ambiguous. The clonotype originates from a man aged 40-55 years who had recovered from COVID-19. The CDR3 bases are TGTGCCAGCAGCTTAATTGGTTCAGGAGGAATGAACACTGAAGCTTTCTTT. As protein: CASSLIGSGGMNTEAFF.